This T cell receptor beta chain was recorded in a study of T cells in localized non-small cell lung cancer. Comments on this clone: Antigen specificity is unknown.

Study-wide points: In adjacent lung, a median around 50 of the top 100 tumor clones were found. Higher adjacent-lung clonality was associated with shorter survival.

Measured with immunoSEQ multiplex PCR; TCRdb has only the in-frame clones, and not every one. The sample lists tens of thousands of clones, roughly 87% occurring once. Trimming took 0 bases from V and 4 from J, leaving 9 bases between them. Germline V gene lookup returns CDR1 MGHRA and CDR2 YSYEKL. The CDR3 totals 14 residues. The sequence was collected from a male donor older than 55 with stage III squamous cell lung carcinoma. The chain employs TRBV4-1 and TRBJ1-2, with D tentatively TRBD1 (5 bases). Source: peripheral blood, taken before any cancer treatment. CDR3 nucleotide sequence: TGCGCCAGCAGCCAAGAACGGGGCACCTATGGCTACACCTTC. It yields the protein CASSQERGTYGYTF.